The entry below gives a single TCR beta chain sequence along with its context. Its antigen is undetermined. Trimming shortened V by 0 bases and J by 6 bases, and 13 bases separated the two germline ends. CDR1 SGHRS and CDR2 YFSETQ come from the germline V gene. This CDR3 spans 15 amino acids. The sample is drawn from a study of T cells after yellow fever vaccination. The wider study: For low cell numbers, libraries were made with SMART-Seq v4 Ultra Low Input.

The 5'RACE template-switching step produced TCR cDNA and added a universal primer site and UMIs. TCRdb re-analysed the 5' RACE reads in MiXCR, keeping a single row per CDR3 protein. This sample has 300,000 to 400,000 distinct CDR3 sequences; under 5% occur once, and the top ten carry 20% to 30%. Study-wide points: Subsequent to the booster, the majority of primary-vaccination clones reappeared (about 97% CD4, about 90% CD8). A weaker but faster secondary response was observed, peaking on day 5 versus 15.

The source of this sequence is a young man who received the YFV17D yellow fever vaccine. The source was PBMCs, collected 5 days after the yellow fever booster vaccination. V and J are TRBV5-1 and TRBJ2-1; D might be TRBD1 (6 bases). CDR3 sequence reads: CASSLDRLGGNEQFF. The CDR3 DNA sequence: TGCGCCAGCAGCTTGGACCGTTTAGGGGGCAATGAGCAGTTCTTC.